This T cell receptor beta chain appears in the sequencing data of a study of control samples from healthy donors and cancer patients. The germline V gene has CDR1 MNHEY and CDR2 SVGEGT. The CDR3 is 15 residues long. The assay was immunoSEQ multiplex PCR, and TCRdb's table has in-frame clones only and misses some. The sample lists under 200,000 clones, around 92% occurring once. This clone was observed a single time. One end of the junction is discordant with germline, which a read error may explain. This sequence was found in a woman aged 25 to 39 in good health. The rearrangement joins TRBV6-2 or TRBV6-3 to TRBJ1-2; the match to TRBD1 covers 8 bases. Sequenced material: blood. The CDR3 protein is CASSHSPGQGAGYTF. For the CDR3, the DNA is TGTGCCAGCAGTCACTCCCCTGGCCAGGGGGCTGGCTACACCTTC.